The 31 T cell receptor beta chains listed next were all sequenced from one sample in a study of beta chain features in type 1 diabetes. Every bit of the isolated RNA underwent reverse transcription, so sequencing read expressed TCRB transcripts. Here immunoSEQ multiplex PCR was the method, and the copy in TCRdb shows in-frame clones only, minus some. The sample shows 300,000 or so clones, roughly 8% of them seen only once. Source material: central memory CD4+ T cells from blood. The receptors stem from a woman aged 18-29 years in good health.

This clone appeared a few times. The CDR3 is CASSPNPSSYEQYF. CDR3 DNA: TGTGCCAGCAGCCCCAACCCCAGCTCCTACGAGCAGTACTTC. The chain combines TRBV11-3 with TRBJ2-7, with D uncertain. Germline loops: CDR1 SGHNT, CDR2 YENEEA. Trimming cost V 5 bases and J 0 bases, with 11 bases left between them. The CDR3 loop spans 14 amino acids.

Points on this clone: The sample carries other DNA sequences with the same CDR3. The chain is built from TRBV18 and TRBJ2-1; 13 bases line up with TRBD2. The germline CDR1 and CDR2 sequences are KGHSH and LQKENI. The length of the CDR3 is 16 residues. The V segment lost 3 bases and the J segment 7 bases; nucleotides outside the gene matches: 6. CDR3 nucleotide sequence: TGTGCCAGCTCACCCCGGGGGGGACTAGCGGGAAATGAGCAGTTCTTC. Protein sequence: CASSPRGGLAGNEQFF.

This clone was detected many times. CDR3 sequence: CASSVAAGGTDTQYF. The CDR3 DNA is TGTGCCAGCAGCGTAGCAGCAGGGGGCACAGATACGCAGTATTTT. V and J are TRBV9 and TRBJ2-3; D is perhaps TRBD1 (6 bases). The CDR3 length is 15 residues. Germline V gives CDR1 SGDLS, CDR2 YYNGEE. With 0 bases removed from V and 1 base from J, the gap between germline ends came to 9 bases.

This clone was seen a few times. The chain has TRBV7-2 and TRBJ2-3; the D is unclear. Trimming took off 5 bases at V and 4 bases at J, with 10 bases between the two ends. Germline V gene data show CDR1 as SGHTA and CDR2 as FQGNSA. The CDR3 spans 13 residues. The CDR3 loop reads CASSATPADTQYF. Here the CDR3 DNA reads TGTGCCAGCAGCGCTACACCGGCAGATACGCAGTATTTT.

This clone was seen only a few times. The rearrangement links TRBV7-8 to TRBJ2-3; 7 bases map to TRBD2. V was pared by 5 bases and J by 0 bases, with 8 bases of the junction left unmatched. In germline, CDR1 is SGHVS, CDR2 FQNEAQ. The CDR3 totals 16 residues. The CDR3 coding sequence is TGTGCCAGCAGCGTTGGGGCTAGCGGAAGCACAGATACGCAGTATTTT. Protein product: CASSVGASGSTDTQYF. Filled out from reference TRBV7-8 and TRBJ2-3, the complete variable domain reads GAGVSQSPRYKVAKRGQDVALRCDPISGHVSLFWYQQALGQGPEFLTYFQNEAQLDKSGLPSDRFFAERPEGSVSTLKIQRTQQEDSAVYLCASSVGASGSTDTQYFGPGTRLTVL.

This clone was counted between two and nine times. J is TRBJ2-1 and V is TRBV27; the match to TRBD1 covers 11 bases. The V gene end was trimmed by 1 base and the J gene end by 5 bases; junction bases not matched to a gene: 4. Germline CDR1 and CDR2: MNHEY and SMNVEV (reference sequence). The CDR3 extends over 16 amino acids. The CDR3 loop is CASSLYRDRGDNEQFF. In DNA, the CDR3 is TGTGCCAGCAGTTTATACCGGGACAGGGGGGACAATGAGCAGTTCTTC.

There are many counts of this clone. The V gene is TRBV4-2, the J gene TRBJ2-2; 7 bases map to TRBD1. Losses at the gene ends were 2 bases for V and 3 bases for J; bases not matched to a gene: 6. CDR3 length: 16 residues. CDR1 and CDR2 (germline): LGHNA, YNFKEQ. CDR3 amino acids: CASSQTTGRDTGELFF. Here the CDR3 DNA reads TGTGCCAGCAGCCAAACGACAGGGCGGGACACCGGGGAGCTGTTTTTT.

There are many counts of this clone. CDR3 protein: CASIRAGRTQPQHF. In DNA, the CDR3 is TGTGCCAGCATCCGGGCCGGTAGGACTCAGCCCCAGCATTTT. The V call is TRBV28, the J call TRBJ1-5; D is undetermined. The V gene lost 7 bases and the J gene lost 6 bases, with 16 bases spanning the gap. The CDR3 loop spans 14 amino acids. Germline CDR1 is MDHEN and CDR2 is SYDVKM.

The chain links TRBV14 to TRBJ2-1, with TRBD1 matching over 7 bases. V lost 7 bases to trimming and J lost 10 bases; unmatched junction nucleotides: 16. Germline values: CDR1 SGHDN, CDR2 FVKESK. The CDR3 is 15 residues long. The CDR3 region has the DNA TGTGCCAGCAAGCGAAACTCAGGGGGTTACGGAGAGCAGTTCTTC. Amino acids: CASKRNSGGYGEQFF. The whole variable domain, remainder taken from reference TRBV14 and TRBJ2-1, is EAGVTQFPSHSVIEKGQTVTLRCDPISGHDNLYWYRRVMGKEIKFLLHFVKESKQDESGMPNNRFLAERTGGTYSTLKVQPAELEDSGVYFCASKRNSGGYGEQFFGPGTRLTVL.

This clone occurred a few times. The genes are TRBV9 and TRBJ2-1; 9 bases are a match to TRBD2. Germline V gene sequence: CDR1 SGDLS, CDR2 YYNGEE. The CDR3 loop spans 15 amino acids. The V and J ends lost 4 bases and 4 bases, in that order; junction bases with no gene match: 6. This CDR3 reads CASSIEAGGYNEQFF. The CDR3 DNA is TGTGCCAGCAGCATAGAAGCGGGAGGTTACAATGAGCAGTTCTTC.

Ten or more counts support this clone. Other DNA sequences in this sample translate to the same CDR3. V usage is TRBV5-1 and J usage is TRBJ2-3; a possible D gene is TRBD1 (5 bases). Germline assignment: CDR1 SGHRS and CDR2 YFSETQ. The CDR3 contains 15 residues. The V and J ends lost 5 bases and 3 bases respectively, with 16 bases between them. The CDR3 region is CASSSQGARTDTQYF. The CDR3 nucleotides read TGCGCCAGCAGTTCTCAAGGGGCGAGGACAGATACGCAGTATTTT.

A few counts support this clone. The chain employs TRBV7-9 and TRBJ2-3; 7 bases map to TRBD1. CDR3 length: 15 residues. Germline loops: CDR1 SEHNR, CDR2 FQNEAQ (reference sequence). The V and J ends lost 5 bases and 0 bases, in that order; junction bases with no gene match: 5. The CDR3 loop is CASSMGQQSTDTQYF. As DNA, the CDR3 is TGTGCCAGCAGCATGGGACAGCAAAGCACAGATACGCAGTATTTT.

The chain uses TRBV11-2 and TRBJ1-1; TRBD1 matches 8 bases. After removal of 1 base from V and 8 bases from J, the junction contained 0 bases not matched to a gene. The CDR3 is 12 residues long. The germline gives CDR1 SGHAT, CDR2 FQNNGV. The CDR3 protein is CASSLGTGEAFF. The DNA of the CDR3 is TGTGCCAGCAGCTTAGGGACAGGGGAAGCTTTCTTT.

The sample holds many counts of this clone. The rearrangement links TRBV4-3 to TRBJ2-3, with D possibly matching TRBD1 (5 bases). Trimming stripped 1 base from V and 5 bases from J, with 13 bases between. Germline CDR1 is LGHNA and CDR2 is YSLEER. This CDR3 comprises 15 residues. CDR3 residues: CASSQGAREGDTQYF. The CDR3 region has the DNA TGCGCCAGCAGCCAAGGTGCCAGGGAAGGAGATACGCAGTATTTT.

This clone was detected a few times. The CDR3 bases are TGCAGCGTAGGACAGTACTCCGATGAAAAACTGTTTTTT. It yields the protein CSVGQYSDEKLFF. The chain links TRBV29-1 to TRBJ1-4, with D tentatively TRBD1 (6 bases). Germline V gives CDR1 SQVTM, CDR2 ANQGSEA. V lost 6 bases, J lost 6 bases, and 14 bases lay in between. The CDR3 has 13 residues.

The chain employs TRBV4-3 and TRBJ2-6; D could derive from TRBD1 or TRBD2 (5 bases each). V lost 4 bases and J 3 bases, leaving 22 bases between the germline ends. Germline V gene lookup returns CDR1 LGHNA and CDR2 YSLEER. This CDR3 is 19 amino acids long. Here the CDR3 DNA reads TGCGCCAGCAGCCTGATTCACGGGCCGGGGCTCGGTGGGGCCAACGTCCTGACTTTC. Translating gives CASSLIHGPGLGGANVLTF.

This clone was seen a few times. The chain joins TRBV2 to TRBJ1-3; TRBD1 aligns across 7 bases. Trimming at V came to 7 bases and at J to 0 bases, leaving 6 bases not matched to a gene. The CDR3 covers 15 residues. CDR1 and CDR2 from the germline V gene are SNHLY and FYNNEI. CDR3 DNA sequence: TGTGCCAGCATTTGGGACAGCAGCTCTGGAAACACCATATATTTT. Its translation: CASIWDSSSGNTIYF. The full variable domain, rest sourced from reference TRBV2 and TRBJ1-3, is EPEVTQTPSHQVTQMGQEVILRCVPISNHLYFYWYRQILGQKVEFLVSFYNNEISEKSEIFDDQFSVERPDGSNFTLKIRSTKLEDSAMYFCASIWDSSSGNTIYFGEGSWLTVV.

The chain uses TRBV7-9 and TRBJ1-5, with D uncertain. This CDR3 spans 14 amino acids. Between the trimmed V and J ends, which lost 1 base and 3 bases, there was a span of 7 bases. The germline V gene encodes CDR1 SEHNR and CDR2 FQNEAQ (reference sequence). CDR3 region: CASSLDGYNQPQHF. As DNA, the CDR3 is TGTGCCAGCAGCTTAGACGGATACAATCAGCCCCAGCATTTT.

This clone was recorded a few times. The chain carries TRBV7-9 and TRBJ2-1; 7 bases agree with TRBD2. Germline-derived CDR1 and CDR2 are SEHNR and FQNEAQ (reference sequence). V lost 1 base and J lost 7; bases outside the gene matches: 1. The CDR3 totals 13 residues. The CDR3 region has the DNA TGTGCCAGCAGCTTAGGAGCGGGAAATGAGCAGTTCTTC. Protein sequence: CASSLGAGNEQFF.

Only one count was recorded for this clone. The CDR3 region is CASSTGQKTQYF. The CDR3 DNA reads TGTGCCAGCAGCACCGGACAGAAGACCCAGTACTTC. The chain has TRBV7-9 and TRBJ2-5, with D possibly being TRBD1 (6 bases). Trimming pared 5 bases from V and 6 bases from J, leaving 10 bases between. The CDR3 is made up of 12 amino acids. In germline, CDR1 is SEHNR, CDR2 FQNEAQ (reference sequence).

This clone was seen many times. The rearrangement uses TRBV27 and TRBJ2-5, with 9 positions matching TRBD1. Germline V gives CDR1 MNHEY, CDR2 SMNVEV (reference sequence). CDR3 size: 15 residues. The trim removed 6 bases at V and 5 bases at J, leaving 10 bases unmatched. The CDR3 region is CASSTNRGLVETQYF. The CDR3 nucleotides read TGTGCCAGCAGCACGAACAGGGGGCTGGTGGAGACCCAGTACTTC.

The chain recombines TRBV20-1 with TRBJ1-1; D is unclear. CDR1 and CDR2 (germline): DFQATT, SNEGSKA (reference sequence). V lost 1 base and J 8 bases, leaving 8 bases between the germline ends. The CDR3 loop spans 11 amino acids. In DNA, the CDR3 is TGCAGTGCTAGAGGAGTTCTCGAAGCTTTCTTT. This codes for CSARGVLEAFF.

The chain uses TRBV11-2 and TRBJ2-2; no clear D. Between the trimmed V and J ends, which lost 2 bases and 8 bases, there was a span of 12 bases. CDR1 is SGHAT, CDR2 FQNNGV, per germline. The CDR3 is made up of 14 amino acids. The CDR3 DNA is TGTGCCAGCAGCTTAACGTGGGCCTGGGGGGAGCTGTTTTTT. It is translated as CASSLTWAWGELFF.

This clone was picked up a small number of times. This chain connects TRBV6-5 to TRBJ2-1; D call uncertain. Germline V gene data show CDR1 as MNHEY and CDR2 as SVGAGI. The V end was cut by 6 bases, the J end by 9 bases, with 18 bases between. The CDR3 loop spans 14 amino acids. The DNA for the CDR3 is TGTGCCAGCAGCCGAACCCTATTTTTTGGTGAGCAGTTCTTC. This gives the protein CASSRTLFFGEQFF.

This clone was recorded only once. A junction boundary mismatches the germline segment, possibly from a read error. The chain is built from TRBV2 and TRBJ2-1; TRBD1 might be the D (5 bases). The CDR3 extends over 11 amino acids. Germline V gene sequence: CDR1 SNHLY, CDR2 FYNNEI. CDR3 sequence reads: CASMGQELMVF. The CDR3 nucleotides are TGTGCCAGCATGGGGCAGGAGCTTATGGTCTTC.

This chain joins TRBV18 and TRBJ1-2, with TRBD1 as a possible D gene (5 bases). Germline CDR1 reads KGHSH; CDR2 reads LQKENI. CDR3 length: 15 amino acids. The V end lost 0 bases, the J end lost 3 bases, and 11 bases lay between the germline ends. The CDR3 here is CASSPPLGPDYGYTF. In DNA form, the CDR3 reads TGTGCCAGCTCACCACCGCTGGGGCCAGACTATGGCTACACCTTC.

This clone showed up just a few times. The rearrangement uses TRBV13 and TRBJ2-2; D possibly corresponds to TRBD1 (5 bases). The CDR3 is 16 amino acids. Trimming pared 2 bases from V and 6 bases from J, leaving 16 bases between. CDR1 and CDR2 from the germline V gene are PRHDT and FYEKMQ (reference sequence). The CDR3 here is CASSLLGLTVAGELFF. In nucleotides, the CDR3 is TGTGCCAGCAGCTTATTGGGGCTAACGGTCGCCGGGGAGCTGTTTTTT.

This clone has only a few counts. Written as DNA, the CDR3 is TGTGCCAGCAGTGATCGACTAGCGGGAAGGATTGAGCAGTACTTC. The encoded protein is CASSDRLAGRIEQYF. The chain carries TRBV2 and TRBJ2-7; TRBD2 aligns across 11 bases. Germline V gene lookup returns CDR1 SNHLY and CDR2 FYNNEI. The trim removed 3 bases at V and 7 bases at J, leaving 8 bases unmatched. CDR3 length: 15 residues.

This clone came up a few times. The genes are TRBV10-3 and TRBJ1-4; D is ambiguous. V dropped 5 bases and J dropped 5 bases, with 9 bases sitting between them. Germline CDR1 ENHRY, CDR2 SYGVKD. The CDR3 covers 13 residues. The DNA of the CDR3 is TGTGCCATCAGTCGTGAACTCAATGAAAAACTGTTTTTT. It encodes CAISRELNEKLFF.

This clone was counted a few times. This rearrangement joins TRBV15 to TRBJ1-5; TRBD1 matches at 7 bases. V lost 0 bases, J lost 5 bases, and 4 bases stayed unmatched. The CDR3 has 15 residues. From germline, CDR1 is LNHNV and CDR2 YYDKDF (reference sequence). CDR3: CATSRDDRDHQPQHF. The CDR3 region has the DNA TGTGCCACCAGCAGAGATGACAGGGACCATCAGCCCCAGCATTTT.

In its sample, this clone was seen a few times. This rearrangement joins TRBV7-2 to TRBJ2-5, with D unresolved. With 5 bases removed from V and 5 bases from J, the gap between germline ends came to 9 bases. The CDR3 consists of 12 residues. Germline V gives CDR1 SGHTA, CDR2 FQGNSA. CDR3 coding DNA: TGTGCCAGCAGCAGTACCGCGGAGACCCAGTACTTC. It specifies CASSSTAETQYF.